This record looks at one TCR beta chain sequence and its context. CDR1 is PRHDT, CDR2 FYEKMQ, per germline (reference sequence). V was trimmed by 5 bases and J by 0 bases, leaving 10 bases between them. The CDR3 consists of 15 residues. This sample is part of a study of blood T cells in healthy people across ages. Primed by a sample-barcoded 5' primer and a J-beta primer mix, a second PCR proceeded for about 7 to 11 cycles. TCRdb re-called the 5' RACE reads through MiXCR, storing one row per CDR3 protein. The sample includes 700,000 to 900,000 distinct CDR3 sequences, about 53% of them seen just once.

This clonotype was obtained from a man older than 75 in good health. The rearrangement joins TRBV13 to TRBJ1-4; D is possibly TRBD1 (5 bases). The source material was blood. The CDR3, as DNA: TGTGCCAGCAGCCGACAGAGTTCAACTAATGAAAAACTGTTTTTT. As protein: CASSRQSSTNEKLFF.